Listed below are T cell receptor beta chains from one sample, sequenced in a study of cytomegalovirus exposure and HLA in healthy donors. Assay used: immunoSEQ multiplex PCR; TCRdb lists only in-frame clones, some missing. The table includes some 86,000 clones, 93% detected once. The sample taken for sequencing was PBMCs. The origin of the receptors is a woman aged 25 to 39 in good health and CMV-seronegative. Both conserved end residues are part of each CDR3. The D gene is left open where the match is weak. Where a row states a size, it is once, few, many or the class of an expanded clone; other rows omit it.

clone size: NA; D gene: TRBD1; J gene: TRBJ1-4; V gene: TRBV27; CDR3 DNA: TGTGCCAGCAGTTTATCGATTTGGCCGGGACAGCTTAATGAAAAACTGTTTTTT; CDR3 protein: CASSLSIWPGQLNEKLFF
clone size: few; D gene: TRBD2; J gene: TRBJ2-7; V gene: TRBV6-5; CDR3 DNA: TGTGCCAGCACCCGGATAGCGGGGGGTTACGAGCAGTACTTC; CDR3 protein: CASTRIAGGYEQYF
clone size: NA; D gene: NA; J gene: TRBJ1-2; V gene: TRBV5-4; CDR3 DNA: TGTGCCAGCAGCCGGGGTGACTATGGCTACACCTTC; CDR3 protein: CASSRGDYGYTF
clone size: NA; D gene: TRBD1; J gene: TRBJ2-7; V gene: TRBV28; CDR3 DNA: TGTGCCAGCAGTTTAATGGTGGGGGACAGGGTCACCTACGAGCAGTACTTC; CDR3 protein: CASSLMVGDRVTYEQYF
clone size: NA; D gene: NA; J gene: TRBJ1-2; V gene: TRBV9; CDR3 DNA: TGTGCCAGCAGTAGGGACTGGGGCTACACCTTC; CDR3 protein: CASSRDWGYTF
clone size: NA; D gene: TRBD2; J gene: TRBJ2-7; V gene: TRBV5-1; CDR3 DNA: TGCGCCAGCAGCTTGGTACGGGGGGGAGTCTACGAGCAGTACTTC; CDR3 protein: CASSLVRGGVYEQYF
clone size: NA; D gene: NA; J gene: TRBJ2-2; V gene: TRBV7-8; CDR3 DNA: TGTGCCAGCAGCTTAGCGACGCTGAGGGTTCACGTCGAACAACCGAACACCGGGGAGCTGTTTTTT; CDR3 protein: CASSLATLRVHVEQPNTGELFF
clone size: NA; D gene: NA; J gene: TRBJ1-2; V gene: TRBV15; CDR3 DNA: TGTGCCACCAGCGACCCAGGTGGCTACACCTTC; CDR3 protein: CATSDPGGYTF
clone size: once; D gene: TRBD2; J gene: TRBJ2-2; V gene: TRBV7-3; CDR3 DNA: TGTGCCAGCAGCTTAGGCGGGGGGGCCGCCGGGGAGCTGTTTTTT; CDR3 protein: CASSLGGGAAGELFF
clone size: NA; D gene: NA; J gene: TRBJ1-3; V gene: TRBV9; CDR3 DNA: TGTGCCAGCAGCGTATCCGGTATGAGTGGAAACACCATATATTTT; CDR3 protein: CASSVSGMSGNTIYF
clone size: once; D gene: TRBD1; J gene: TRBJ2-3; V gene: TRBV6-5; CDR3 DNA: TGTGCCAGCTCTGGACAGGGGAAAGATACGCAGTATTTT; CDR3 protein: CASSGQGKDTQYF
clone size: NA; D gene: NA; J gene: TRBJ1-1; V gene: TRBV18; CDR3 DNA: TGTGCCAGCTGGGGAGGGCAGACGAACACTGAAGCTTTCTTT; CDR3 protein: CASWGGQTNTEAFF
clone size: NA; D gene: TRBD1; J gene: TRBJ1-2; V gene: TRBV25-1; CDR3 DNA: TGTGCCAGCAGTGAGACAGGGGGCGTCTATGGCTACACCTTC; CDR3 protein: CASSETGGVYGYTF
clone size: NA; D gene: NA; J gene: TRBJ1-2; V gene: TRBV7-2; CDR3 DNA: TGTGCCAGCAGCTTCAAGGGAGTGGATGGCTACACCTTC; CDR3 protein: CASSFKGVDGYTF
clone size: once; D gene: NA; J gene: TRBJ2-5; V gene: TRBV6-5; CDR3 DNA: TGTGCCAGCAGTTCTGGCGGTGTACAAGAGACCCAGTACTTC; CDR3 protein: CASSSGGVQETQYF
clone size: NA; D gene: NA; J gene: TRBJ2-4; V gene: TRBV9; CDR3 DNA: TGTGCCAGCAGCGTAGCTGGGGGCTGGAACATTCAGTACTTC; CDR3 protein: CASSVAGGWNIQYF
clone size: NA; D gene: NA; J gene: TRBJ1-2; V gene: TRBV6-6; CDR3 DNA: TGTGCCAGCAGAGAAGGAGGTGGCTACACCTTC; CDR3 protein: CASREGGGYTF
clone size: NA; D gene: NA; J gene: TRBJ1-1; V gene: TRBV7-8; CDR3 DNA: TGTGCCAGCATTCCGGTGGGGGCGGTGAACACTGAAGCTTTCTTT; CDR3 protein: CASIPVGAVNTEAFF
clone size: NA; D gene: TRBD1; J gene: TRBJ2-6; V gene: TRBV4-3; CDR3 DNA: TGCGCCAGCAGCCAAGCCGGGACAGGGTCTGGGGCCAACGTCCTGACTTTC; CDR3 protein: CASSQAGTGSGANVLTF
clone size: NA; D gene: TRBD1; J gene: TRBJ2-7; V gene: TRBV5-4; CDR3 DNA: TGTGCCAGCAGCCCGTGGGCCGGGACAGCCATTTCTTACGAGCAGTACTTC; CDR3 protein: CASSPWAGTAISYEQYF
clone size: NA; D gene: NA; J gene: TRBJ2-7; V gene: TRBV28; CDR3 DNA: TGTGCCAGCAGTTTGGCAGGTCCCTACGAGCAGTACTTC; CDR3 protein: CASSLAGPYEQYF
clone size: NA; D gene: NA; J gene: TRBJ2-1; V gene: TRBV7-2; CDR3 DNA: TGTGCCAGCACCCAAGGGCGGGCGTACAATGAGCAGTTCTTC; CDR3 protein: CASTQGRAYNEQFF
clone size: once; D gene: NA; J gene: TRBJ1-2; V gene: TRBV28; CDR3 DNA: TGTGCCAGCAGTTACCACCGGGTCTATGGCTACACCTTC; CDR3 protein: CASSYHRVYGYTF
clone size: NA; D gene: TRBD1; J gene: TRBJ1-4; V gene: TRBV9; CDR3 DNA: TGTGCCAGCAGCGTTACAGGGGCGACCACGGAAAAACTGTTTTTT; CDR3 protein: CASSVTGATTEKLFF
clone size: NA; D gene: TRBD1; J gene: TRBJ2-3; V gene: TRBV6-1; CDR3 DNA: TGTGCCAGCAGTCCTGGGACAGGGGGCAAATATACGCAGTATTTT; CDR3 protein: CASSPGTGGKYTQYF
clone size: once; D gene: TRBD2; J gene: TRBJ2-2; V gene: TRBV6-5; CDR3 DNA: TGTGCCACGAAACGGGGGGGCCAGGTGATCGGGGAGCTGTTTTTT; CDR3 protein: CATKRGGQVIGELFF
clone size: NA; D gene: NA; J gene: TRBJ1-4; V gene: TRBV5-5; CDR3 DNA: TGTGCCAGCAGCCGCCGACAGGCTTCCTTAACTAATGAAAAACTGTTTTTT; CDR3 protein: CASSRRQASLTNEKLFF
clone size: NA; D gene: TRBD1; J gene: TRBJ1-1; V gene: TRBV18; CDR3 DNA: TGTGCCACCTTCCAGGGGACAGGGAACACTGAAGCTTTCTTT; CDR3 protein: CATFQGTGNTEAFF
clone size: NA; D gene: NA; J gene: TRBJ2-2; V gene: TRBV4-2; CDR3 DNA: TGTGCCAGCAGCCAAGATAGAGTCTCCGGGGAGCTGTTTTTT; CDR3 protein: CASSQDRVSGELFF
clone size: NA; D gene: TRBD1; J gene: TRBJ2-5; V gene: TRBV7-9; CDR3 DNA: TGTGCCAGCAGCTTCGGGACAGGGAAAGAGACCCAGTACTTC; CDR3 protein: CASSFGTGKETQYF
clone size: NA; D gene: NA; J gene: TRBJ1-5; V gene: TRBV19; CDR3 DNA: TGTGCCAGTACCAGACCCGGACGGGGAAATCAGCCCCAGCATTTT; CDR3 protein: CASTRPGRGNQPQHF
clone size: NA; D gene: NA; J gene: TRBJ2-2; V gene: TRBV7-3; CDR3 DNA: TGTGCCAGCAGCTTACTCCCCCGGCGGGGAGAGAACACCGGGGAGCTGTTTTTT; CDR3 protein: CASSLLPRRGENTGELFF
clone size: NA; D gene: TRBD1; J gene: TRBJ2-5; V gene: TRBV7-3; CDR3 DNA: TGTGCCAGCAGCTTACGACAGGGGGCCGGAGAGACCCAGTACTTC; CDR3 protein: CASSLRQGAGETQYF
clone size: NA; D gene: NA; J gene: TRBJ2-3; V gene: TRBV7-3; CDR3 DNA: TGTGCCAGCAGGTTATTTACTAGCACAGATACGCAGTATTTT; CDR3 protein: CASRLFTSTDTQYF
clone size: NA; D gene: TRBD1; J gene: TRBJ1-5; V gene: TRBV27; CDR3 DNA: TGTGCCAGCAGCCGACAGGGAATGGGTTCGCAGCCCCAGCATTTT; CDR3 protein: CASSRQGMGSQPQHF
clone size: once; D gene: NA; J gene: TRBJ2-7; V gene: TRBV28; CDR3 DNA: TGTGCCAGCAGTTTCAACTACGAGCAGTACTTC; CDR3 protein: CASSFNYEQYF
clone size: once; D gene: NA; J gene: TRBJ2-2; V gene: TRBV11-2; CDR3 DNA: TGTGCCAGCACCCAGAACACCGGGGAGCTGTTTTTT; CDR3 protein: CASTQNTGELFF
clone size: NA; D gene: TRBD1; J gene: TRBJ1-3; V gene: TRBV6-5; CDR3 DNA: TGTGCCAGCAGTTCACACTCAGGGGGCTCCGGAAACACCATATATTTT; CDR3 protein: CASSSHSGGSGNTIYF
clone size: NA; D gene: NA; J gene: TRBJ1-2; V gene: TRBV6-6; CDR3 DNA: TGTGCCAGCAGTTACACCCCGGACTATGGCTACACCTTC; CDR3 protein: CASSYTPDYGYTF
clone size: NA; D gene: TRBD2; J gene: TRBJ2-2; V gene: TRBV6-1; CDR3 DNA: TGTGCCACCGTAGCGGGGGTGAACACCGGGGAGCTGTTTTTT; CDR3 protein: CATVAGVNTGELFF
clone size: once; D gene: TRBD2; J gene: TRBJ2-7; V gene: TRBV10-3; CDR3 DNA: TGTGCCATCAGTGACACCGGGACTAGCGGGGGGGCGTCCCACGAGCAGTACTTC; CDR3 protein: CAISDTGTSGGASHEQYF
clone size: NA; D gene: NA; J gene: TRBJ2-5; V gene: TRBV12-2; CDR3 DNA: TGTGCAAGTCGCTTAGGAGGCGGGGGCCGTGAAGAGACCCAGTACTTC; CDR3 protein: CASRLGGGGREETQYF
clone size: NA; D gene: NA; J gene: TRBJ1-2; V gene: TRBV5-4; CDR3 DNA: TGTGCCAGCAGCCAAGGCCAGGCAGCTAACTATGGCTACACCTTC; CDR3 protein: CASSQGQAANYGYTF
clone size: NA; D gene: TRBD1; J gene: TRBJ2-5; V gene: TRBV19; CDR3 DNA: TGTGCCAGTAGTATCTCCCTCAGGGGGGAGACCCAGTACTTC; CDR3 protein: CASSISLRGETQYF
clone size: NA; D gene: NA; J gene: TRBJ1-3; V gene: TRBV5-3; CDR3 DNA: TGTGCCAGAAGCTCCGCCTCCCGGGGAAACTCTGGAAACACCATATATTTT; CDR3 protein: CARSSASRGNSGNTIYF
clone size: NA; D gene: NA; J gene: TRBJ1-1; V gene: TRBV5-8; CDR3 DNA: TGTGCCAGCAGCTTATCAGGGCTTAACACTGAAGCTTTCTTT; CDR3 protein: CASSLSGLNTEAFF
clone size: NA; D gene: TRBD2; J gene: TRBJ2-1; V gene: TRBV4-1; CDR3 DNA: TGCGCCAGCAGCCAACCCCCTATGGCGGGAGCATTCGCAGGTGGGGATGAGCAGTTCTTC; CDR3 protein: CASSQPPMAGAFAGGDEQFF
clone size: NA; D gene: NA; J gene: TRBJ1-6; V gene: TRBV5-1; CDR3 DNA: TGCGCCAGCAGCTTTTCACAGGGCGAATCACCCCTCCACTTT; CDR3 protein: CASSFSQGESPLHF
clone size: NA; D gene: NA; J gene: TRBJ1-3; V gene: TRBV9; CDR3 DNA: TGTGCCAGCAGCTTTAGCTTGTCTGGAAACACCATATATTTT; CDR3 protein: CASSFSLSGNTIYF
clone size: NA; D gene: NA; J gene: TRBJ2-1; V gene: TRBV6-1; CDR3 DNA: TGTGCCAGCACGGACTCCAATGAGCAGTTCTTC; CDR3 protein: CASTDSNEQFF
clone size: NA; D gene: NA; J gene: TRBJ2-3; V gene: TRBV6-5; CDR3 DNA: TGTGCCACGACCCCCTCGAGGGAAGATACGCAGTATTTT; CDR3 protein: CATTPSREDTQYF
clone size: once; D gene: TRBD1; J gene: TRBJ1-2; V gene: TRBV29-1; CDR3 DNA: TGCAGCGTTCGACAGGGGGCTAGGAACTATGGCTACACCTTC; CDR3 protein: CSVRQGARNYGYTF
clone size: once; D gene: NA; J gene: TRBJ2-7; V gene: TRBV5-1; CDR3 DNA: TGCGCCAGCAGGCCCGCTAGCGACTCCTCCTACGAGCAGTACTTC; CDR3 protein: CASRPASDSSYEQYF
clone size: NA; D gene: TRBD1; J gene: TRBJ2-1; V gene: TRBV2; CDR3 DNA: TGTGCCAGCAGAGCCGGGACAGGGGACCGGAATGAGCAGTTCTTC; CDR3 protein: CASRAGTGDRNEQFF
clone size: NA; D gene: TRBD1; J gene: TRBJ2-1; V gene: TRBV27; CDR3 DNA: TGTGCCAGCAGTTCGGAAACTGGGACAGGGAAGGGCAATGAGCAGTTCTTC; CDR3 protein: CASSSETGTGKGNEQFF
clone size: NA; D gene: TRBD2; J gene: TRBJ2-3; V gene: TRBV5-1; CDR3 DNA: TGCGCCAGCAGCTGGACTAGCGGATACGACACAGATACGCAGTATTTT; CDR3 protein: CASSWTSGYDTDTQYF
clone size: few; D gene: TRBD1; J gene: TRBJ2-7; V gene: TRBV7-8; CDR3 DNA: TGTGCCAGCAGCCGAGACAGGGTTAGCTCCTACGAGCAGTACTTC; CDR3 protein: CASSRDRVSSYEQYF